This T cell receptor beta chain was sequenced for a study of blood T cell repertoires in COVID-19. As for the study in general: Acute and convalescent COVID-19 samples came from the United States, Italy and Spain.

Assay used: immunoSEQ multiplex PCR; TCRdb lists only in-frame clones, some missing. Here the sample spans over 70,000 clones, 75% to 90% being singletons. CDR1 is SNHLY and CDR2 is FYNNEI in the germline V gene. V lost 8 bases to trimming and J lost 8 bases; unmatched junction nucleotides: 7. This CDR3 comprises 13 residues. Specimen: peripheral blood. This TCR derives from a man older than 75 with acute or convalescent COVID-19. V is TRBV2 and J is TRBJ2-1; TRBD2 aligns across 9 bases. CDR3 nucleotide sequence: TGTGCCAGCTTAGCGGGAGTTTCGGATGAGCAGTTCTTC. Translating gives CASLAGVSDEQFF.